This TCR beta chain was sequenced during a study of T cells in localized non-small cell lung cancer. The study, taken as a whole, reports: Longer survival (overall) was linked to higher T cell density in blood. It was uninvolved adjacent lung that showed the highest T cell clonality, exceeding tumor.

Profiling relied on immunoSEQ multiplex PCR, and the TCRdb table lists in-frame clones only, not all of them. Among tens of thousands of clones listed, about nine tenths were seen once. CDR3 length: 16 residues. Germline CDR1 reads MNHEY; CDR2 reads SMNVEV (reference sequence). V lost 0 bases and J lost 2; bases outside the gene matches: 2. This clone was counted between two and nine times. Its matching antigen is unknown. The genes are TRBV27 and TRBJ2-7; 12 bases map to TRBD2. The material sequenced was peripheral blood, taken before any cancer treatment. The sequence was obtained from a woman aged 40 to 75 with stage I lung adenocarcinoma. This chain's CDR3 is CASSLSGTSGPYEQYF. In DNA, the CDR3 is TGTGCCAGCAGTTTATCGGGGACTAGCGGGCCCTACGAGCAGTACTTC.